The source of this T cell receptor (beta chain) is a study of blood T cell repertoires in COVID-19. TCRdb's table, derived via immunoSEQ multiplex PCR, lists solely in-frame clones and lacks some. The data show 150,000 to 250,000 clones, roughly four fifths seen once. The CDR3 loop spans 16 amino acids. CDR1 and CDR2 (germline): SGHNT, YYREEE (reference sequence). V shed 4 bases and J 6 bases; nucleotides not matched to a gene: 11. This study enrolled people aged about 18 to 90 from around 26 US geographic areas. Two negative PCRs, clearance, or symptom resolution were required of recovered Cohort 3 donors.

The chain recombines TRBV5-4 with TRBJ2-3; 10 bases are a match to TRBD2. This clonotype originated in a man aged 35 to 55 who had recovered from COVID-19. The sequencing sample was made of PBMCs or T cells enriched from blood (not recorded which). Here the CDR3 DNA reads TGTGCCAGCAGCGGGACCGAAAGCGGGAGGGGGGATACGCAGTATTTT. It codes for CASSGTESGRGDTQYF.